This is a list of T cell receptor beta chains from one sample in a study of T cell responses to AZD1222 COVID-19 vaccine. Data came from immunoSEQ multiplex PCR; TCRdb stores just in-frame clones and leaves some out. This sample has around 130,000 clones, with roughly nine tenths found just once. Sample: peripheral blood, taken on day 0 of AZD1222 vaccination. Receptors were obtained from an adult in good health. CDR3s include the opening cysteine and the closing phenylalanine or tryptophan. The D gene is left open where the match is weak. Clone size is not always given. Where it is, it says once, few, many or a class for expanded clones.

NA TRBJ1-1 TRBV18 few TGTGCCAGCTCACCACAGGGGAACACTGAAGCTTTCTTT CASSPQGNTEAFF
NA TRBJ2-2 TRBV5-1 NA TGCGCCAGCAGCTTGGTGGAAAGGTCCCCCACCGGGGAGCTGTTTTTT CASSLVERSPTGELFF
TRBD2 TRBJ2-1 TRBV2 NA TGTGCCAGCAGCGGACTAGCGGGAGGAAATGAGCAGTTCTTC CASSGLAGGNEQFF
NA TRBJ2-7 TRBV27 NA TGTGCCAGCAGCTCCCGATTCGTACTGGGAGAGCAGTACTTC CASSSRFVLGEQYF
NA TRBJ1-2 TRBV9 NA TGTGCCAGCAGCGTCGGCCGGGCAGACTATGGCTACACCTTC CASSVGRADYGYTF
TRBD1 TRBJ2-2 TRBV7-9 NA TGTGCCAGCAGCTCAGAGACAGGGGTGAACACCGGGGAGCTGTTTTTT CASSSETGVNTGELFF
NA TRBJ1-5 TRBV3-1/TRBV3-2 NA TGTGCCAGCAGCCAAGACTCAGGGAGCAATCAGCCCCAGCATTTT CASSQDSGSNQPQHF
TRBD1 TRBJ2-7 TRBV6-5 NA TGTGCCAGCAAGCGTACAGGACAGGGCACTTACGAGCAGTACTTC CASKRTGQGTYEQYF
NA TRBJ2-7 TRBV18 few TGTGCCAGCTCACCACCGGACGGCTCCTACGAGCAGTACTTC CASSPPDGSYEQYF
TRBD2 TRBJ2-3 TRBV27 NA TGTGCCAGCGGTAGGGGGACTAGCGGGGCTAGCACAGATACGCAGTATTTT CASGRGTSGASTDTQYF
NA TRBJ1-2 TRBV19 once TGTGCCAGTAGTATAGATCCGAAGAACTATGGCTACACCTTC CASSIDPKNYGYTF
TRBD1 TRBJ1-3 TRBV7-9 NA TGTGCCAGCAGCTCGGACAGGGGGTCTGGAAACACCATATATTTT CASSSDRGSGNTIYF
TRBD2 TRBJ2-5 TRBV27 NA TGTGCCAGCAGTTTCGGCCCGGGAGGAGAGACCCAGTACTTC CASSFGPGGETQYF
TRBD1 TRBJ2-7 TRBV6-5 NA TGTGCCAGCAGTAGGGGGACAGGAGCTTCCTACGAGCAGTACTTC CASSRGTGASYEQYF
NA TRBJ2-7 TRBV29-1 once TGCAGCGTGGGAGGACAGGCCTACGAGCAGTACTTC CSVGGQAYEQYF
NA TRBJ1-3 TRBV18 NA TGTGCCAGCTCACCAGCGGTATCAACTGGAAACACCATATATTTT CASSPAVSTGNTIYF
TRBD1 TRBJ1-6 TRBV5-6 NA TGTGCCAGCAGCCCCGGGACAGGGGATAATTCACCCCTCCACTTT CASSPGTGDNSPLHF
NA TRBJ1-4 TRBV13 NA TGTGCCAGCAGCTTGAAGTTTGGAACAACTAATGAAAAACTGTTTTTT CASSLKFGTTNEKLFF
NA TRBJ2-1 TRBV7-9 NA TGTGCCAGCACCCCCCAGGCTGACCCGAGGGGTGAGCAGTTCTTC CASTPQADPRGEQFF
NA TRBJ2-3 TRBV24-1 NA TGTGCCACTTCCCAGACTCATGCGGGCTCTAGCACAGATACGCAGTATTTT CATSQTHAGSSTDTQYF
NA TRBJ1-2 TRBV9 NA TGTGCCAGTACTACAGGAGGTTATGGCTACACCTTC CASTTGGYGYTF
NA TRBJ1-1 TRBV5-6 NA TGTGCCAGCAGCGGCACGACAGGTACTGAAGCTTTCTTT CASSGTTGTEAFF
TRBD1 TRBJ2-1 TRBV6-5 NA TGTGCCAGCAGTTTTCCCGGGACAGGCTCTTACAATGAGCAGTTCTTC CASSFPGTGSYNEQFF